These 14 T cell receptor beta chains originate from one sample sequenced in a study of CD8+CD57+ T cells in acquired aplastic anemia (dated by TCRdb to the late 2010s). Expansion of CD8+CD57+ cells had been shown by flow cytometry in the patients chosen for sequencing. The data were produced on an Illumina HiSeq 2000. Genomic DNA was used as template for profiling of TCR beta VDJ combinations and CDR3 sequences. In TCRdb, the public reads were trimmed at Q25 with fastp and aligned with MiXCR, with productive beta chains retained. Rows with a matching CDR3 protein are joined into one entry that keeps the most common DNA and genes. Here the sample has approximately 180,000 distinct CDR3 sequences; roughly 63% occur a single time. The ten largest account for approximately 42% of the sample. The sequencing input was sorted CD4+, CD8+, or CD8+CD57+ T cells (not recorded which) from PBMCs. The receptors stem from a human donor with aplastic anemia.

The gene calls are TRBV6-5 and TRBJ2-5, with TRBD1 identical over 7 bases. The ends lost 2 bases at V and 3 bases at J; junction bases unmatched: 0. This CDR3 is built from 13 residues. Germline values: CDR1 MNHEY, CDR2 SVGAGI. CDR3 in DNA: TGTGCCAGCAGTTACGACAGGGAAGAGACCCAGTACTTC. This gives the protein CASSYDREETQYF.

This rearrangement joins TRBV7-9 to TRBJ1-2, with unresolved D. The CDR3 is made up of 12 amino acids. Per germline, CDR1 SEHNR and CDR2 FQNEAQ (reference sequence). V gave up 4 bases and J gave up 1 base, with 4 bases separating them. CDR3 in amino acids: CASSSDNYGYTF. Here the CDR3 DNA reads TGTGCCAGCAGCTCGGATAACTATGGCTACACCTTC.

V gene TRBV7-9 combines with J gene TRBJ1-1; D perhaps matches TRBD1 (5 bases). Trimming pared 2 bases from V and 3 bases from J, leaving 10 bases between. CDR1 is SEHNR, CDR2 FQNEAQ, per germline (reference sequence). The CDR3 is made up of 14 amino acids. The CDR3 region has the DNA TGTGCCAGCAGCTTAAGGGGTTTAGACACTGAAGCTTTCTTT. Encoded protein: CASSLRGLDTEAFF.

This clonotype was counted ten times or more. The chain employs TRBV24-1 and TRBJ2-5, with D maybe TRBD2 (5 bases). The germline CDR1 and CDR2 sequences are KGHDR and SFDVKD. The V gene lost 3 bases and the J gene lost 5 bases, with 12 bases spanning the gap. This CDR3 comprises 14 residues. As DNA, the CDR3 is TGTGCCACCAGTGATACGGACTTTGGGGAGACCCAGTACTTC. Translated, it gives CATSDTDFGETQYF.

The chain joins TRBV7-6 to TRBJ2-1, with 10 positions matching TRBD2. The CDR3 is 18 amino acids. V was clipped by 2 bases and J by 4 bases; unmatched bases: 11. Germline lookup yields CDR1 SGHVS and CDR2 FNYEAQ. The CDR3 sequence: CASSLFRASGRDYNEQFF. The CDR3 DNA follows: TGTGCCAGCAGCTTATTCAGGGCTAGCGGGAGAGATTACAATGAGCAGTTCTTC.

This chain joins TRBV24-1 and TRBJ2-1, with D perhaps matching TRBD1 or TRBD2 (6 bases each). Looked up from germline, CDR1 is KGHDR and CDR2 is SFDVKD. With 4 bases removed from V and 9 bases from J, the gap between germline ends came to 15 bases. The CDR3 runs 14 residues. CDR3 loop: CATSDPRQEGEQFF. Here the CDR3 DNA reads TGTGCCACCAGTGACCCTCGACAGGAGGGTGAGCAGTTCTTC.

Points on this clonotype: Germline is not matched at one junction end, which may reflect a read error. The CDR3 is CASSQDSPGTYGYTF. CDR3 DNA sequence: TGTGCCAGTAGCCAGGACAGCCCGGGCACCTATGGCTACACCTTC. J is TRBJ1-2 and V is TRBV4-2, with D possibly matching TRBD1 (6 bases). The CDR3 has 15 residues. CDR1 and CDR2 from the germline V gene are LGHNA and YNFKEQ.

The rearrangement uses TRBV9 and TRBJ2-5; 15 bases fit TRBD2. Germline V gene sequence: CDR1 SGDLS, CDR2 YYNGEE. This CDR3 comprises 16 residues. The junction had 1 base not matched to a gene; V was cut back by 3 bases and J by 1 base. In nucleotides, the CDR3 is TGTGCCAGCAGCGGGGGACTAGCGGGGGGCCAAGAGACCCAGTACTTC. It yields the protein CASSGGLAGGQETQYF.

Turning to this clonotype: Here the CDR3 omits its conserved ending phenylalanine or tryptophan, so a read error is the likely source. The rearrangement joins TRBV6-9 to TRBJ1-6, with 11 bases lining up with TRBD1. V lost 4 bases to trimming and J lost 9 bases; unmatched junction nucleotides: 2. Per germline, CDR1 MNHGY and CDR2 SVAAGI. This CDR3 region has 14 residues. CDR3 protein: CASSFGTGGSPLHS. CDR3 nucleotide sequence: TGTGCCAGCAGTTTTGGGACAGGGGGTTCACCCCTCCACTCT.

This sequence joins TRBV10-3 and TRBJ2-7; no reliable D call. CDR1 ENHRY and CDR2 SYGVKD come from the germline V gene. The ends were cut back, 0 bases at V and 2 bases at J, with 11 bases in the middle. The CDR3 is made up of 15 amino acids. CDR3 sequence (DNA): TGTGCCATCAGTGAGTCGTTGGGTGCAACCTACGAGCAGTACTTC. It codes for CAISESLGATYEQYF.

This sequence joins TRBV7-9 and TRBJ2-1, with 9 bases aligning to TRBD2. CDR1 and CDR2 (germline): SEHNR, FQNEAQ (reference sequence). The CDR3 sequence is 13 residues long. Losses at the gene ends were 5 bases for V and 7 bases for J; bases not matched to a gene: 3. The CDR3: CASSQAGGNEQFF. CDR3 sequence (DNA): TGTGCCAGCAGCCAGGCGGGGGGGAATGAGCAGTTCTTC. The entire variable domain, with the rest obtained from reference TRBV7-9 and TRBJ2-1, is as follows: DTGVSQNPRHKITKRGQNVTFRCDPISEHNRLYWYRQTLGQGPEFLTYFQNEAQLEKSRLLSDRFSAERPKGSFSTLEIQRTEQGDSAMYLCASSQAGGNEQFFGPGTRLTVL.

J is TRBJ2-7 and V is TRBV25-1, with D unclear. Germline lookup yields CDR1 MGHDK and CDR2 SYGVNS. V was pared by 0 bases and J by 6 bases, with 21 bases between. The CDR3 is 17 amino acids. CDR3 residues: CASSEYLSDRARVEQYF. The DNA of the CDR3 is TGTGCCAGCAGTGAATATTTGTCGGACCGCGCCCGAGTCGAGCAGTACTTC.

A note on this clonotype: One end of the junction does not line up with germline, which may come from a read error. The J gene is TRBJ2-7, the V gene TRBV6-7, with unresolved D. TRBV6-7 is recorded as an ORF, its role being uncertain. The CDR3 has 11 amino acids. CDR3 loop: CASSPGYDQYF. CDR3 DNA sequence: TGTGCCAGCAGCCCAGGCTACGATCAGTACTTC.

The CDR3 nucleotides are TGTGCCAGCAGGGTCAACGAGCAGTACTTC. Translation gives CASRVNEQYF. V gene TRBV27 combines with J gene TRBJ2-7, with D hard to call. With 6 bases removed from V and 5 bases from J, the gap between germline ends came to 5 bases. This CDR3 spans 10 amino acids. Germline assignment: CDR1 MNHEY and CDR2 SMNVEV (reference sequence).